This TCR beta chain was documented in a study of blood T cells in healthy people across ages. Looking at the study overall: Capture via template switching afforded approximately one barcoded beta molecule per two T cells.

It was with a sample-barcoded 5' primer and a J-beta primer mix that a second PCR of roughly 6 to 12 cycles was run. TCRdb fed the 5' RACE reads into MiXCR, producing one record per CDR3 protein. The sample contains fewer than 800,000 distinct CDR3 sequences, approximately 50% of which appear only once. Trimming removed 5 bases at V and 0 bases at J, with 18 bases between. Germline CDR1 MNHEY, CDR2 SVGEGT. The CDR3 extends over 17 amino acids. The clonotype was recovered from a woman aged 55-75 years in good health. The specimen sequenced was blood. The chain is built from TRBV6-2 or TRBV6-3 and TRBJ2-3; no firm D call. The CDR3 sequence is CASSTSRVYSSTDTQYF. The CDR3, as DNA: TGTGCCAGCAGTACCTCGCGCGTGTATTCGAGCACAGATACGCAGTATTTT.